Following are 14 T cell receptor beta chains from one sample sequenced in a study of T-cell memory formation after mild COVID-19. In TCRdb, the 5' RACE reads were re-called with MiXCR into one record per CDR3 protein. In the table there are about 190,000 distinct CDR3 sequences, about 10% of which are singletons. The sequenced material came from PBMCs or a T cell subset sorted from them (not recorded which). These receptor sequences come from a man aged 18 to 35 who had mild COVID-19 (a few samples of this study predate the infection). Cell type and time point are not known.

This chain uses TRBV5-1 with TRBJ2-3, with TRBD1 as a possible D gene (6 bases). Trimming took 4 bases from V and 2 from J, leaving 8 bases between them. This CDR3 has 13 amino acids. The germline V gene encodes CDR1 SGHRS and CDR2 YFSETQ. The CDR3, as DNA: TGCGCCAGCAGCGCAGGGGTCACAGATACGCAGTATTTT. This encodes CASSAGVTDTQYF.

The rearrangement links TRBV29-1 to TRBJ2-1; D is undetermined. The CDR3 runs 12 residues. The V gene's germline CDR1 is SQVTM and CDR2 ANQGSEA. V lost 0 bases and J 6 bases, leaving 6 bases between the germline ends. Here the CDR3 reads CSVEENTNEQFF. CDR3 sequence (DNA): TGCAGCGTTGAAGAAAACACCAATGAGCAGTTCTTC.

The V call is TRBV6-2 or TRBV6-3, the J call TRBJ1-5; TRBD1 might be the D (5 bases). This CDR3 spans 14 amino acids. The V end lost 5 bases, the J end lost 4 bases, and 12 bases lay between the germline ends. The germline gives CDR1 MNHEY, CDR2 SVGEGT. In DNA, the CDR3 is TGTGCCAGCAGTCAGTCCCAGGGAAATCAGCCCCAGCATTTT. Translation: CASSQSQGNQPQHF.

This chain joins TRBV5-1 and TRBJ2-1; the D is unclear. The ends were cut back, 5 bases at V and 6 bases at J, with 9 bases in the middle. The CDR3 spans 12 residues. CDR1 and CDR2 from the germline V gene are SGHRS and YFSETQ. The CDR3 DNA sequence: TGCGCCAGCAGACAGACCATCAATGAGCAGTTCTTC. Its protein is CASRQTINEQFF.

A few counts support this clonotype. The CDR3 DNA sequence: TGCAGTGCTAGGGTACTAGCGGGGGGCCCCACAGATACGCAGTATTTT. Its translation is CSARVLAGGPTDTQYF. The J gene is TRBJ2-3, the V gene TRBV20-1; 12 bases are a match to TRBD2. The CDR3 contains 16 residues. Germline V CDR1 and CDR2: DFQATT, SNEGSKA (reference sequence). The V gene end was trimmed by 3 bases and the J gene end by 2 bases; junction bases not matched to a gene: 6.

A few counts support this clonotype. This chain connects TRBV27 to TRBJ2-2; 9 nucleotides align to TRBD2. Per the germline V gene, CDR1 is MNHEY and CDR2 is SMNVEV (reference sequence). The CDR3 contains 15 residues. The J segment lost 6 bases and the V segment lost 6 bases, leaving 8 bases of the junction unmatched. CDR3 amino acids: CASRITGTSPGELFF. CDR3 DNA: TGTGCCAGCAGAATTACTGGGACTAGCCCCGGGGAGCTGTTTTTT.

V and J are TRBV7-2 and TRBJ1-5, with D perhaps matching TRBD1 (5 bases). From germline, CDR1 is SGHTA and CDR2 FQGNSA. Trimming took 5 bases from V and 5 from J, leaving 13 bases between them. The CDR3 sequence is 14 residues long. The chain's CDR3 is CASSVGAGDQPQHF. The CDR3 nucleotides read TGTGCCAGCAGCGTAGGGGCGGGGGATCAGCCCCAGCATTTT.

This chain links TRBV28 with TRBJ1-6, with 9 bases identical to TRBD1. Unmatched junction bases numbered 4, after V lost 2 bases and J lost 8 bases. The CDR3 length is 15 residues. Germline assignment: CDR1 MDHEN and CDR2 SYDVKM. The CDR3 DNA reads as TGTGCCAGCAGTTTAAGGGGACAGGGACATTCACCCCTCCACTTT. As protein: CASSLRGQGHSPLHF.

This rearrangement joins TRBV6-5 to TRBJ1-6; D is ambiguous. Germline assignment: CDR1 MNHEY and CDR2 SVGAGI. The V and J ends lost 1 base and 5 bases respectively, with 9 bases between them. There are 15 residues in the CDR3. The CDR3 DNA follows: TGTGCCAGCAGTTACTGGTCGGAGGATAATTCACCCCTCCACTTT. Protein product: CASSYWSEDNSPLHF.

The chain employs TRBV7-9 and TRBJ1-3, with 10 nucleotides matching TRBD1. CDR1 and CDR2 (germline): SEHNR, FQNEAQ (reference sequence). The CDR3 extends over 17 amino acids. With V trimmed by 6 bases and J by 2 bases, 10 bases remained unmatched. The CDR3 region is CASSHRPGTGAGNTIYF. The CDR3 nucleotides read TGTGCCAGCAGTCATCGGCCCGGGACAGGGGCTGGAAACACCATATATTTT.

This clonotype was seen ten or more times. CDR3 nucleotide sequence: TGTGCCAGCAGCAGCGGGAGAATCTACGAGCAGTACTTC. Protein product: CASSSGRIYEQYF. The chain has TRBV7-9 and TRBJ2-7; TRBD2 agrees at 8 bases. The trim removed 5 bases at V and 3 bases at J, leaving 3 bases unmatched. Germline CDR1 reads SEHNR; CDR2 reads FQNEAQ (reference sequence). This CDR3 spans 13 amino acids.

V and J are TRBV7-2 and TRBJ1-6; D not certain. Trimming stripped 6 bases from V and 2 bases from J, with 11 bases between. This CDR3 comprises 15 residues. The germline gives CDR1 SGHTA, CDR2 FQGNSA. The CDR3 protein is CASSPTYAYNSPLHF. The CDR3 region has the DNA TGTGCCAGCAGTCCAACTTATGCCTATAATTCACCCCTCCACTTT.

CDR3 DNA: TGCAGTGCTAGAGCCGGTGCAACTAATGAAAAACTGTTTTTT. Protein product: CSARAGATNEKLFF. The V gene is TRBV20-1, the J gene TRBJ1-4; D is unresolved. Trimming took off 1 base at V and 0 bases at J, with 6 bases between the two ends. CDR1 and CDR2 from the germline V gene are DFQATT and SNEGSKA (reference sequence). CDR3 size: 14 residues.

Ten or more counts support this clonotype. This chain joins TRBV27 and TRBJ2-7; 7 positions agree with TRBD1. This CDR3 is built from 14 residues. The J segment lost 6 bases and the V segment lost 4 bases, leaving 9 bases of the junction unmatched. Germline CDR1 is MNHEY and CDR2 is SMNVEV (reference sequence). The CDR3 here is CASSWTTGPREQYV. DNA for the CDR3: TGTGCCAGCAGTTGGACGACAGGGCCACGCGAGCAGTACGTC.